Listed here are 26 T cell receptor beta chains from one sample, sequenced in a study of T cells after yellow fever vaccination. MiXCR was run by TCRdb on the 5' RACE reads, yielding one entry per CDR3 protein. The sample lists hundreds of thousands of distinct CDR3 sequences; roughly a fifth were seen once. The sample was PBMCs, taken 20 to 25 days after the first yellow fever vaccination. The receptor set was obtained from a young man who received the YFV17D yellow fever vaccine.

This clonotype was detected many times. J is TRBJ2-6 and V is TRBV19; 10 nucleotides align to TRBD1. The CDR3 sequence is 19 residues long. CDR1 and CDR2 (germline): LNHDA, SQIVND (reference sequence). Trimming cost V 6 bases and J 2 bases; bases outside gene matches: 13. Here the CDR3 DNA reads TGTGCCAGTAGCACCCCGGACAGGGGGACCTCCCCTGGGGCCAACGTCCTGACTTTC. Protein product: CASSTPDRGTSPGANVLTF.

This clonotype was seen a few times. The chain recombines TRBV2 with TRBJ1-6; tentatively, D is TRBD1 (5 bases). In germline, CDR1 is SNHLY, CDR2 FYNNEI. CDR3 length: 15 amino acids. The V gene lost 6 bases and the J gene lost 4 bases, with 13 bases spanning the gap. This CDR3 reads CASRGDGGYNSPLHF. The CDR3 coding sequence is TGTGCCAGCAGGGGAGATGGGGGGTATAATTCACCCCTCCACTTT.

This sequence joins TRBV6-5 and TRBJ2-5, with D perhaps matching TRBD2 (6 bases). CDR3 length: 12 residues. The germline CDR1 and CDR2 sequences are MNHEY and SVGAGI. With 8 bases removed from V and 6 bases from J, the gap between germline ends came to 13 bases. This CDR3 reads CASGRGAQTQYF. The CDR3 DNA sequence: TGTGCCAGCGGGCGGGGTGCACAGACCCAGTACTTC.

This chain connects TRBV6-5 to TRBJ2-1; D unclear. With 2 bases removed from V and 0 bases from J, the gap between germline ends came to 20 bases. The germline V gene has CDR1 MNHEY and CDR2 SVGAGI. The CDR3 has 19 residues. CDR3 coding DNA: TGTGCCAGCAGTTACAGGGAATTCCCCCCCCTGGACTCCTACAATGAGCAGTTCTTC. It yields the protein CASSYREFPPLDSYNEQFF.

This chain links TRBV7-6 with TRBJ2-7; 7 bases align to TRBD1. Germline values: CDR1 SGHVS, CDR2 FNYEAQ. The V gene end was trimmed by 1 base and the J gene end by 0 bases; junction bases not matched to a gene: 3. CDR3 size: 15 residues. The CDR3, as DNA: TGTGCCAGCAGCTTAGGGGACAGTGCCTCCTACGAGCAGTACTTC. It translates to CASSLGDSASYEQYF.

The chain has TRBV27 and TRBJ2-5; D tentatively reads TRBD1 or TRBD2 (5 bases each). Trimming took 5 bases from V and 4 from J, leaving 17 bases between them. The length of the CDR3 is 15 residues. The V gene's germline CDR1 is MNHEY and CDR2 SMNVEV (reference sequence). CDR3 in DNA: TGTGCCAGCAGTCTCCGGGACCAGAGGGGAGAGACCCAGTACTTC. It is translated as CASSLRDQRGETQYF.

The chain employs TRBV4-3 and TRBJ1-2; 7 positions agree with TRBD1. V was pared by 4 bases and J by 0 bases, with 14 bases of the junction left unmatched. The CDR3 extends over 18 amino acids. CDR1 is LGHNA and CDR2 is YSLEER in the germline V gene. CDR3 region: CASSPIIPGQISNYGYTF. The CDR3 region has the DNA TGCGCCAGCAGCCCTATAATTCCGGGACAGATTTCTAACTATGGCTACACCTTC.

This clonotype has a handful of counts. This CDR3 reads CASSESRQGLYTGELFF. The CDR3 DNA is TGTGCCAGCAGTGAATCCCGACAGGGGCTATACACCGGGGAGCTGTTTTTT. This sequence joins TRBV25-1 and TRBJ2-2; 8 positions match TRBD1. The V gene end was trimmed by 1 base and the J gene end by 3 bases; junction bases not matched to a gene: 7. This CDR3 is 17 amino acids long. The germline V gene encodes CDR1 MGHDK and CDR2 SYGVNS. The whole variable domain, filled in from reference TRBV25-1 and TRBJ2-2, reads EADIYQTPRYLVIGTGKKITLECSQTMGHDKMYWYQQDPGMELHLIHYSYGVNSTEKGDLSSESTVSRIRTEHFPLTLESARPSHTSQYLCASSESRQGLYTGELFFGEGSRLTVL.

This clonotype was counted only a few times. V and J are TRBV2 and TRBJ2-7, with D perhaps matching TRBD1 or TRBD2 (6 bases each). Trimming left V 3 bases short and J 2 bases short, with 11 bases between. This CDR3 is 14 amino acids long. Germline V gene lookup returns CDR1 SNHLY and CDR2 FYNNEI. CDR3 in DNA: TGTGCCAGCAGTGATCCAGGGGAGGCCTACGAGCAGTACTTC. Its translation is CASSDPGEAYEQYF. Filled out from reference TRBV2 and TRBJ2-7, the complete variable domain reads EPEVTQTPSHQVTQMGQEVILRCVPISNHLYFYWYRQILGQKVEFLVSFYNNEISEKSEIFDDQFSVERPDGSNFTLKIRSTKLEDSAMYFCASSDPGEAYEQYFGPGTRLTVT.

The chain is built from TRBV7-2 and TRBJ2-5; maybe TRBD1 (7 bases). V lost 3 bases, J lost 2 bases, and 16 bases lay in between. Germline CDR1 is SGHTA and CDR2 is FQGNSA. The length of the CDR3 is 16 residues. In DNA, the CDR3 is TGTGCCAGCAGCTTCTGGAGGGGGCAAAAGCAAGAGACCCAGTACTTC. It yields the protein CASSFWRGQKQETQYF. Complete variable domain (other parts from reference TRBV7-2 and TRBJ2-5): GAGVSQSPSNKVTEKGKDVELRCDPISGHTALYWYRQSLGQGLEFLIYFQGNSAPDKSGLPSDRFSAERTGGSVSTLTIQRTQQEDSAVYLCASSFWRGQKQETQYFGPGTRLLVL.

This chain's CDR3 is CAISGYRGRETQYF. As DNA, the CDR3 is TGTGCCATCAGTGGGTACAGGGGAAGAGAGACCCAGTACTTC. The V call is TRBV10-3, the J call TRBJ2-5, with 7 bases that match TRBD1. This CDR3 has 14 amino acids. Germline lookup yields CDR1 ENHRY and CDR2 SYGVKD. The J segment lost 4 bases and the V segment lost 4 bases, leaving 6 bases of the junction unmatched.

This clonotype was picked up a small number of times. The CDR3 nucleotides read TGCGCCAGCAGCCAAGAGTGGGGGGTCTACGAGCAGTACGTC. Protein sequence: CASSQEWGVYEQYV. The rearrangement joins TRBV4-1 to TRBJ2-7; tentatively, D is TRBD2 (6 bases). V lost 0 bases and J lost 3, with 9 bases in between. There are 14 residues in the CDR3. Germline lookup yields CDR1 MGHRA and CDR2 YSYEKL.

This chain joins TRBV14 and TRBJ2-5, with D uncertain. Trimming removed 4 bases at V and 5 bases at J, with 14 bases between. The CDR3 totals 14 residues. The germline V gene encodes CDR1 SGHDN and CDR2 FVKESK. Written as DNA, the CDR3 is TGTGCCAGCAGCCCCCTACCTATCTGGGAGACCCAGTACTTC. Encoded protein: CASSPLPIWETQYF.

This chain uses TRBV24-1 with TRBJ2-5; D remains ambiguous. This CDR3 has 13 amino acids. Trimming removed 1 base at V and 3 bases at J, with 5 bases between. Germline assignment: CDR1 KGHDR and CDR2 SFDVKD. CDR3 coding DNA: TGTGCCACCAGTGATTTATGGGAAGAGACCCAGTACTTC. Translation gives CATSDLWEETQYF.

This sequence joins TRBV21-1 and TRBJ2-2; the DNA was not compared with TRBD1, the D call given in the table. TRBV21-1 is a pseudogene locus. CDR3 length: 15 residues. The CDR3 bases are TGTGCCAGCGCCAACCGGGGGCCGAACACCGGGGAGCTGTTTTTT. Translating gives CASANRGPNTGELFF.

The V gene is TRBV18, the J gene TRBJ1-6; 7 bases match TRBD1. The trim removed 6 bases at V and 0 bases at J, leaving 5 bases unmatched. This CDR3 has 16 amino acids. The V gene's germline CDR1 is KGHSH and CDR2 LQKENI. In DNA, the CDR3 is TGTGCCAGCTCGCCGGACAGGAGCTCCTATAATTCACCCCTCCACTTT. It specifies CASSPDRSSYNSPLHF.

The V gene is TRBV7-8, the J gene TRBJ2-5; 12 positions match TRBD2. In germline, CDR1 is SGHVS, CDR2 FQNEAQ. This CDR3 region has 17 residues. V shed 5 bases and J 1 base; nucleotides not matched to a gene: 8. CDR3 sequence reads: CASSPRGLAGTQETQYF. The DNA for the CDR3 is TGTGCCAGCAGCCCGCGGGGACTAGCGGGTACCCAAGAGACCCAGTACTTC. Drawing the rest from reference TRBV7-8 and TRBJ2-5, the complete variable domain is GAGVSQSPRYKVAKRGQDVALRCDPISGHVSLFWYQQALGQGPEFLTYFQNEAQLDKSGLPSDRFFAERPEGSVSTLKIQRTQQEDSAVYLCASSPRGLAGTQETQYFGPGTRLLVL.

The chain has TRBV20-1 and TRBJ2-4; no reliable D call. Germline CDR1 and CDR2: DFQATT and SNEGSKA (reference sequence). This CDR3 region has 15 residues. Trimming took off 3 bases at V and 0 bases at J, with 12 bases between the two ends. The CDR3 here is CSASHSLLAKNIQYF. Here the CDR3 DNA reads TGCAGTGCTAGTCACAGCTTACTAGCCAAAAACATTCAGTACTTC.

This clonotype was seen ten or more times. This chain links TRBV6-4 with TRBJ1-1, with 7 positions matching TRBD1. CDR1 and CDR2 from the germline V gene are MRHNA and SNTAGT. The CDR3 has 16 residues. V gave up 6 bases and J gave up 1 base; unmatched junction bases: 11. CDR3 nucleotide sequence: TGTGCCAGCAGGACCCAGGACAGGCAGGGGAACACTGAAGCTTTCTTT. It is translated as CASRTQDRQGNTEAFF.

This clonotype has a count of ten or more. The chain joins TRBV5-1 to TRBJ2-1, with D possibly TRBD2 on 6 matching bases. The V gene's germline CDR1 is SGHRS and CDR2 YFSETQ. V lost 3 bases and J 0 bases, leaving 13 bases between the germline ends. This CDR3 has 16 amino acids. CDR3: CASSSGTFSSYNEQFF. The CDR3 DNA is TGCGCCAGCAGCTCCGGGACTTTCAGCTCCTACAATGAGCAGTTCTTC.

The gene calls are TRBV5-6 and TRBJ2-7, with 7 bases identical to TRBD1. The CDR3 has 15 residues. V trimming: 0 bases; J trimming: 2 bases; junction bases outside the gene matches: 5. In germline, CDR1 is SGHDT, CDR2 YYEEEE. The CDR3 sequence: CASSLVDRSPYEQYF. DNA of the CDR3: TGTGCCAGCAGCTTGGTGGACAGGAGTCCCTACGAGCAGTACTTC.

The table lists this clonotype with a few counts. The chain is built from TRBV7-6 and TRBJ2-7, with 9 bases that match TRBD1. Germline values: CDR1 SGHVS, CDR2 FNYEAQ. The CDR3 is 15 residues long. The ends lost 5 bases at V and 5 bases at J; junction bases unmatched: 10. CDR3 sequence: CASSPRQGGFHEQYF. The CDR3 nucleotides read TGTGCCAGCAGCCCGCGACAGGGGGGCTTCCACGAGCAGTACTTC.

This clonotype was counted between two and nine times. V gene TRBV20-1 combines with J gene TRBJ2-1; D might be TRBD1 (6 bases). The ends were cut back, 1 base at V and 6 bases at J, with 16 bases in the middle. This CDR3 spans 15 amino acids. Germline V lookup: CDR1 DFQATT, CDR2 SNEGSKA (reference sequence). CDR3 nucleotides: TGCAGTGCTAGAGTTTCGAGGACAGACTCCAATGAGCAGTTCTTC. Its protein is CSARVSRTDSNEQFF.

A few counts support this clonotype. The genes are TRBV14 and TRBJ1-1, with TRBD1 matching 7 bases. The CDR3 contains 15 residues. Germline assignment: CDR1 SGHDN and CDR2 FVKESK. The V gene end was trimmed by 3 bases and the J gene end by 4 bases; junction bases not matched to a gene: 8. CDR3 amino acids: CASSHTGAVVTEAFF. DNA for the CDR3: TGTGCCAGCAGCCACACAGGGGCGGTGGTCACTGAAGCTTTCTTT.

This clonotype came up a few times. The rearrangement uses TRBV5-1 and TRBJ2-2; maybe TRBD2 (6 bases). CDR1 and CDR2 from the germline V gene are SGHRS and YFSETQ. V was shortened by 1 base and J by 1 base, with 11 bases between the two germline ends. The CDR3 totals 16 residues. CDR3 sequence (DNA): TGCGCCAGCAGCTTGAAAGGAGGGGTGAACACCGGGGAGCTGTTTTTT. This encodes CASSLKGGVNTGELFF.

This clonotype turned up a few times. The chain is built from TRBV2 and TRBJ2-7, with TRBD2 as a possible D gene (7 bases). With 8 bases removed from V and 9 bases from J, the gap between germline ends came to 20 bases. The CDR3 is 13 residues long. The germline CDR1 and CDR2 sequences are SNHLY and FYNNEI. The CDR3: CASCPGEGTVQYF. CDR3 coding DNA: TGTGCCAGCTGTCCAGGGGAGGGTACAGTGCAGTACTTC.